Below are 7 T cell receptor beta chains sequenced from a single sample in a study of blood T cell repertoires in COVID-19. The repertoire was sequenced with immunoSEQ multiplex PCR; TCRdb's copy has only in-frame clones and lacks some. The repertoire holds 200,000 to 250,000 clones, with 82% as singletons. Source material: peripheral blood. The source is a woman aged 65 to 85 with COVID-19, enrolled during active disease.

V gene TRBV3-1 (or the pseudogene TRBV3-2) combines with J gene TRBJ2-2, with D tentatively TRBD2 (5 bases). V was shortened by 7 bases and J by 5 bases, with 14 bases between the two germline ends. In germline, CDR1 is LGHDT, CDR2 YNNKEL (reference sequence). The CDR3 has 14 amino acids. CDR3 coding DNA: TGTGCCAGCACTCCCCTAAGAGGGACCGGGGAGCTGTTTTTT. Translation gives CASTPLRGTGELFF.

The chain recombines TRBV4-2 with TRBJ2-7; D remains unclear. Germline CDR1 is LGHNA and CDR2 is YNFKEQ. Trimming removed 0 bases from V and 4 bases from J, with 13 bases in between. There are 15 residues in the CDR3. The CDR3, as DNA: TGTGCCAGCAGCCAAGATAGACAACCGCCTTACGAGCAGTACTTC. Protein: CASSQDRQPPYEQYF.

The V and J genes are TRBV7-2 and TRBJ1-1; a possible D gene is TRBD1 (5 bases). Trimming took off 5 bases at V and 2 bases at J, with 12 bases between the two ends. In germline, CDR1 is SGHTA, CDR2 FQGNSA. The CDR3 runs to 14 residues. As DNA, the CDR3 is TGTGCCAGCAGCCGCGGGACGGTCAACACTGAAGCTTTCTTT. It is translated as CASSRGTVNTEAFF.

V gene TRBV7-2 combines with J gene TRBJ2-2, with TRBD2 matching 11 bases. J lost 4 bases, V lost 2 bases, and 9 bases had no gene match. Germline CDR1 and CDR2: SGHTA and FQGNSA. This CDR3 has 18 amino acids. The CDR3 DNA reads as TGTGCCAGCAGCTTAAGCCCCGGGACTAGCGGACTCACCGGGGAGCTGTTTTTT. It yields the protein CASSLSPGTSGLTGELFF.

The V call is TRBV19, the J call TRBJ1-2; D is ambiguous. The CDR3 has 14 residues. V was shortened by 1 base and J by 3 bases, with 9 bases between the two germline ends. Germline loops: CDR1 LNHDA, CDR2 SQIVND (reference sequence). DNA of the CDR3: TGTGCCAGTAGTATAGTAAGAACAGACTATGGCTACACCTTC. The encoded protein is CASSIVRTDYGYTF. Full variable domain (rest looked up from reference TRBV19 and TRBJ1-2): DGGITQSPKYLFRKEGQNVTLSCEQNLNHDAMYWYRQDPGQGLRLIYYSQIVNDFQKGDIAEGYSVSREKKESFPLTVTSAQKNPTAFYLCASSIVRTDYGYTFGSGTRLTVV.

This clone was seen a handful of times. This chain uses TRBV30 with TRBJ2-7; D remains ambiguous. V lost 2 bases, J lost 4 bases, and 12 bases lay in between. The CDR3 runs 13 residues. Germline CDR1 and CDR2: GTSNPN and SVGIG (reference sequence). CDR3: CAWSTHLSYEQYF. The CDR3 nucleotides are TGTGCCTGGAGTACCCACCTATCGTACGAGCAGTACTTC.

This sequence joins TRBV5-5 and TRBJ1-4; possible D gene TRBD1, 5 bases. The V gene lost 3 bases and the J gene lost 1 base, with 7 bases spanning the gap. The germline CDR1 and CDR2 sequences are SGHKS and YYEKEE (reference sequence). This CDR3 has 14 amino acids. CDR3 coding DNA: TGTGCCAGCAGCTCTCAGGGAACTAATGAAAAACTGTTTTTT. Protein: CASSSQGTNEKLFF.